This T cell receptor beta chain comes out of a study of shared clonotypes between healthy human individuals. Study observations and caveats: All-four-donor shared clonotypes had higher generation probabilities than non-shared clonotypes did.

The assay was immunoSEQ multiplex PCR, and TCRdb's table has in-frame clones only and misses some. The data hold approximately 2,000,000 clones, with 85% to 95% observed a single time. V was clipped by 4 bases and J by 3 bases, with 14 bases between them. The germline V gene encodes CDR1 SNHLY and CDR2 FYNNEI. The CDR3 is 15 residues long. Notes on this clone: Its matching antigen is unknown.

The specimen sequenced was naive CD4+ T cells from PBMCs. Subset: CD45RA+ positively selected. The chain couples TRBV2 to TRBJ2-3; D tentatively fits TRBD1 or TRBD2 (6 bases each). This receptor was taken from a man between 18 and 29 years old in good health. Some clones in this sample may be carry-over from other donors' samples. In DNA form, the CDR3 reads TGTGCCAGCAGTGGAGAGGGGGGCGAAACAGATACGCAGTATTTT. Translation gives CASSGEGGETDTQYF.